One sample yielded the 14 T cell receptor beta chains listed below, sequenced in a study of T cell responses to AZD1222 COVID-19 vaccine. Clones were sequenced by immunoSEQ multiplex PCR, and TCRdb holds only the in-frame ones, with some missing. The sample lists just over 150,000 clones; about nine tenths were seen once. The sample consisted of peripheral blood, taken 28 days after the second AZD1222 dose. The receptor source for this set is an adult who received the AZD1222 COVID-19 vaccine.

CDR3 amino acids: CASSRDQGPGTEAFF. CDR3 DNA: TGTGCCAGCAGTCGTGATCAGGGGCCGGGCACTGAAGCTTTCTTT. The genes are TRBV6-2 or TRBV6-3 and TRBJ1-1; D may be TRBD1 (6 bases). Germline V CDR1 and CDR2: MNHEY, SVGEGT. The length of the CDR3 is 15 residues. The V end was cut by 5 bases, the J end by 4 bases, with 17 bases between.

This clone was detected a few times. V usage is TRBV2 and J usage is TRBJ2-3, with D hard to call. Per germline, CDR1 SNHLY and CDR2 FYNNEI. Trimming took 4 bases from V and 6 from J, leaving 14 bases between them. The CDR3 loop spans 14 amino acids. The CDR3 sequence is CASSGGIVGDTQYF. CDR3 nucleotide sequence: TGTGCCAGCAGTGGAGGAATAGTGGGGGATACGCAGTATTTT.

The rearrangement joins TRBV5-6 to TRBJ2-3; D possibly corresponds to TRBD1 (6 bases). The CDR3 is 15 amino acids. Germline V CDR1 and CDR2: SGHDT, YYEEEE. Trimming removed 2 bases at V and 3 bases at J, with 13 bases between. Here the CDR3 reads CASSFFRQGTDTQYF. The CDR3 DNA follows: TGTGCCAGCAGCTTCTTTCGCCAGGGGACAGATACGCAGTATTTT.

As DNA, the CDR3 is TGTGCCAGCTCACCATCAGGAGGAGAATACTCACCCCTCCACTTT. It codes for CASSPSGGEYSPLHF. The V call is TRBV18, the J call TRBJ1-6; D is unresolved. V lost 2 bases and J 10 bases, leaving 15 bases between the germline ends. The CDR3 sequence is 15 residues long. Germline V gives CDR1 KGHSH, CDR2 LQKENI. Full variable domain (remainder filled in from reference TRBV18 and TRBJ1-6): NAGVMQNPRHLVRRRGQEARLRCSPMKGHSHVYWYRQLPEEGLKFMVYLQKENIIDESGMPKERFSAEFPKEGPSILRIQQVVRGDSAAYFCASSPSGGEYSPLHFGNGTRLTVT.

CDR3 sequence: CASSLPGQGNSPLHF. CDR3 nucleotides: TGTGCCAGCAGCTTGCCGGGACAGGGAAATTCACCCCTCCACTTT. The chain has TRBV7-2 and TRBJ1-6, with 9 positions matching TRBD1. The germline V gene has CDR1 SGHTA and CDR2 FQGNSA. The CDR3 totals 15 residues. Trimming removed 3 bases from V and 7 bases from J; junction bases left unmatched: 4. The whole variable domain, filled in from reference TRBV7-2 and TRBJ1-6, reads GAGVSQSPSNKVTEKGKDVELRCDPISGHTALYWYRQSLGQGLEFLIYFQGNSAPDKSGLPSDRFSAERTGGSVSTLTIQRTQQEDSAVYLCASSLPGQGNSPLHFGNGTRLTVT.

The chain recombines TRBV6-1 with TRBJ2-2; D is possibly TRBD2 (6 bases). In germline, CDR1 is MNHNS, CDR2 SASEGT. Trimming cost V 6 bases and J 2 bases, with 10 bases left between them. CDR3 size: 14 residues. The CDR3 loop is CASRGDLNTGELFF. The CDR3 DNA sequence: TGTGCCAGCAGAGGGGACTTAAACACCGGGGAGCTGTTTTTT.

CDR3 coding DNA: TGCGCCAGCAGCTTGAATCCCGGGTCCACAGATACGCAGTATTTT. Encoded protein: CASSLNPGSTDTQYF. This chain uses TRBV5-1 with TRBJ2-3; D remains ambiguous. Trimming left V 1 base short and J 2 bases short, with 11 bases between. Germline V gene data show CDR1 as SGHRS and CDR2 as YFSETQ. This CDR3 has 15 amino acids.

This chain links TRBV15 with TRBJ1-5; tentatively, D is TRBD1 (6 bases). Trimming removed 1 base from V and 3 bases from J, with 16 bases in between. The CDR3 sequence is 17 residues long. Germline assignment: CDR1 LNHNV and CDR2 YYDKDF (reference sequence). The CDR3 coding sequence is TGTGCCACCAGCAGAGGAGGTCTCACAGGGACCAATCAGCCCCAGCATTTT. Translating it yields CATSRGGLTGTNQPQHF.

The chain employs TRBV5-1 and TRBJ1-4; D not resolved. The CDR3 has 15 residues. The V gene's germline CDR1 is SGHRS and CDR2 YFSETQ. V was pared by 0 bases and J by 4 bases, with 10 bases between. The CDR3 bases are TGCGCCAGCAGCTTGGAGATGGGGTATAATGAAAAACTGTTTTTT. Translation gives CASSLEMGYNEKLFF.

The genes are TRBV6-5 and TRBJ1-1; D may be TRBD1 (6 bases). Germline CDR1 reads MNHEY; CDR2 reads SVGAGI. There are 14 residues in the CDR3. V was trimmed by 0 bases and J by 4 bases, leaving 9 bases between them. The DNA of the CDR3 is TGTGCCAGCAGTTACTCGGGGGCTACCACTGAAGCTTTCTTT. It is translated as CASSYSGATTEAFF.

This clone was found a few times. The chain carries TRBV5-1 and TRBJ1-1; D perhaps matches TRBD1 (5 bases). The CDR3 loop spans 14 amino acids. Trimming removed 4 bases at V and 1 base at J, with 11 bases between. Germline values: CDR1 SGHRS, CDR2 YFSETQ. The DNA of the CDR3 is TGCGCCAGCAGCCTCCGGGACGGGAACACTGAAGCTTTCTTT. As protein: CASSLRDGNTEAFF.

This chain links TRBV5-1 with TRBJ2-5; 7 bases line up with TRBD2. Germline CDR1 and CDR2: SGHRS and YFSETQ. J gave up 2 bases and V 0 bases, and 7 bases lay outside the gene matches. This CDR3 spans 16 amino acids. This CDR3 is CASSLDPSGDQETQYF. In DNA, the CDR3 is TGCGCCAGCAGCTTGGACCCTAGCGGAGATCAAGAGACCCAGTACTTC.

The chain employs TRBV3-1 (or the pseudogene TRBV3-2) and TRBJ2-2, with TRBD2 matching 10 bases. Germline CDR1 LGHDT, CDR2 YNNKEL (reference sequence). V shed 4 bases and J 7 bases; nucleotides not matched to a gene: 6. This CDR3 spans 15 amino acids. CDR3 coding DNA: TGTGCCAGCAGCCGAAGCGGGAGGGCCTTCGGGGAGCTGTTTTTT. Amino acid sequence: CASSRSGRAFGELFF.

The V gene is TRBV11-2, the J gene TRBJ2-1; D may be TRBD1 or TRBD2 (5 bases each). This CDR3 is built from 16 residues. V was cut by 7 bases and J by 6 bases, with 22 bases left in between. Germline CDR1 and CDR2: SGHAT and FQNNGV. This chain's CDR3 is CASILLGHKGVNEQFF. CDR3 sequence (DNA): TGTGCCAGCATCCTCCTAGGACACAAGGGAGTCAATGAGCAGTTCTTC.